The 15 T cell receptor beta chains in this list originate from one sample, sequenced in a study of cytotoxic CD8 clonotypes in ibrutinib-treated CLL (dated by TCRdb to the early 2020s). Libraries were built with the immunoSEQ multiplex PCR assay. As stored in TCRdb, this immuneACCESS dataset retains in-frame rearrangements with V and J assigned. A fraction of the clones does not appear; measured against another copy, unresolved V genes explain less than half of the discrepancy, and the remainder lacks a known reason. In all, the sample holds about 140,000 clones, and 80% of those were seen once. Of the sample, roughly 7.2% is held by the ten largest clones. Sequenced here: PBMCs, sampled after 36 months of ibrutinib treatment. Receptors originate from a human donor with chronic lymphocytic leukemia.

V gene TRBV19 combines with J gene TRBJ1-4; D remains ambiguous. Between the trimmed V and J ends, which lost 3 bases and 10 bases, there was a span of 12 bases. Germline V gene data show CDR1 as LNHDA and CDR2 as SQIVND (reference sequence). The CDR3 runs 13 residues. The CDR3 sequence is CASSISVPGKLFF. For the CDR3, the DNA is TGTGCCAGTAGTATCTCGGTCCCAGGAAAACTGTTTTTT.

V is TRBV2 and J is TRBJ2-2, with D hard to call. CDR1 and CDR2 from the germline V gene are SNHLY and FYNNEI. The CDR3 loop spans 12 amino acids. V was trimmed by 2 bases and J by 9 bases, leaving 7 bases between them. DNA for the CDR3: TGTGCCAGCAGTGAAAGGACCAGGGAGCTGTTTTTT. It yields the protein CASSERTRELFF.

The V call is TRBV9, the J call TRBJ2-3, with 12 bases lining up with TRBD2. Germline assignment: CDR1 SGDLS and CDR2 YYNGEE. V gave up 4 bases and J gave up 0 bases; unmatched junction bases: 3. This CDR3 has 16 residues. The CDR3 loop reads CASSRGTSGSTDTQYF. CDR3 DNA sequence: TGTGCCAGCAGCCGCGGGACTAGCGGGAGCACAGATACGCAGTATTTT.

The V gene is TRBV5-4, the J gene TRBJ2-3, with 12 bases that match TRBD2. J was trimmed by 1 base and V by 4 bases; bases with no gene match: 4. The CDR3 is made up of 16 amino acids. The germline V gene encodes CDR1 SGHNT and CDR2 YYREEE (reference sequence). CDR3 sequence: CASSTRLAGGTDTQYF. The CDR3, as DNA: TGTGCCAGCAGCACAAGACTAGCGGGAGGCACAGATACGCAGTATTTT.

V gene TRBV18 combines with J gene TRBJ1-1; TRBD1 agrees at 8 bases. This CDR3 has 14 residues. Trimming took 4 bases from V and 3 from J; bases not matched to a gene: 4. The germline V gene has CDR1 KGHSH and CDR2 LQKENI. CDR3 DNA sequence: TGTGCCAGCTCACTGCAGGGGGCTCACACTGAAGCTTTCTTT. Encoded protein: CASSLQGAHTEAFF.

In DNA, the CDR3 is TGTGCCAGCTCACCAGGGGTAACGGGGACCTACGAGCAGTACTTC. Its protein product is CASSPGVTGTYEQYF. The chain combines TRBV18 with TRBJ2-7; D may be TRBD2 (5 bases). The V end lost 2 bases, the J end lost 2 bases, and 13 bases lay between the germline ends. The germline CDR1 and CDR2 sequences are KGHSH and LQKENI. CDR3 length equals 15 residues. Together with reference TRBV18 and TRBJ2-7, the CDR3 gives the full variable domain: NAGVMQNPRHLVRRRGQEARLRCSPMKGHSHVYWYRQLPEEGLKFMVYLQKENIIDESGMPKERFSAEFPKEGPSILRIQQVVRGDSAAYFCASSPGVTGTYEQYFGPGTRLTVT.

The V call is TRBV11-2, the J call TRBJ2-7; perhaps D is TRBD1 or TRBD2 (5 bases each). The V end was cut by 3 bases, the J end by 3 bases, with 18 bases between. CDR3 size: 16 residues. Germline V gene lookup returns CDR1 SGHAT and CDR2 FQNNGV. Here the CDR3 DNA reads TGTGCCAGCAGCTTCAAACCAGACTCGAGGGGCTACGAGCAGTACTTC. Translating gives CASSFKPDSRGYEQYF. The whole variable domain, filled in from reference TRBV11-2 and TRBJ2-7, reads EAGVAQSPRYKIIEKRQSVAFWCNPISGHATLYWYQQILGQGPKLLIQFQNNGVVDDSQLPKDRFSAERLKGVDSTLKIQPAKLEDSAVYLCASSFKPDSRGYEQYFGPGTRLTVT.

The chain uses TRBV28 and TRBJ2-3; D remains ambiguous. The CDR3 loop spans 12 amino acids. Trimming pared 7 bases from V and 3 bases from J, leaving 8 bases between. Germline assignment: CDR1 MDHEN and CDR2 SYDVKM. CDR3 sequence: CASKKDTDTQYF. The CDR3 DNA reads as TGTGCCAGCAAAAAAGATACAGATACGCAGTATTTT.

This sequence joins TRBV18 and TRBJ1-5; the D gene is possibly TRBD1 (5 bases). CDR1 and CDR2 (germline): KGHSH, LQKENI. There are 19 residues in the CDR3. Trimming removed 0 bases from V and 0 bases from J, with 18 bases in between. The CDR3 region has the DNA TGTGCCAGCTCACCACCCCCAGGGCTGGCGGCGTATAGCAATCAGCCCCAGCATTTT. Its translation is CASSPPPGLAAYSNQPQHF.

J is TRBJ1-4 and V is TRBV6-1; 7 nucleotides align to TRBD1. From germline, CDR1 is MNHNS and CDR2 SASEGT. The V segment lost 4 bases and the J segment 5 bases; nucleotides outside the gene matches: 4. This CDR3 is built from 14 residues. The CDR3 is CASSVTGANEKLFF. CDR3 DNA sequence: TGTGCCAGCAGTGTAACAGGGGCGAATGAAAAACTGTTTTTT.

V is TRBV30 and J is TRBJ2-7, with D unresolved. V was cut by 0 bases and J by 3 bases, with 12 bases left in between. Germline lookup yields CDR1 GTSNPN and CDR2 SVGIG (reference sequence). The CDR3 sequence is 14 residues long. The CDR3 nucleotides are TGTGCCTGGAGTGTGGGCCCGGGTAACTACGAGCAGTACTTC. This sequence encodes CAWSVGPGNYEQYF.

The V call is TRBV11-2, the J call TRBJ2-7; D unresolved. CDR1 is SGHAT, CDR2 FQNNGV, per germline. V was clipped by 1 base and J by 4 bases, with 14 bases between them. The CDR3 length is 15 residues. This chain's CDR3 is CASSLGPVGSYEQYF. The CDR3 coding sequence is TGTGCCAGCAGCTTAGGACCGGTAGGCAGTTACGAGCAGTACTTC.

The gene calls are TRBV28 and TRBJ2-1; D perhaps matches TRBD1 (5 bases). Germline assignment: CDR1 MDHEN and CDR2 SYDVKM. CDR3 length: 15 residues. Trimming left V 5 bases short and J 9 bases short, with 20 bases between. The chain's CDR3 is CASSPDSLRAGEQFF. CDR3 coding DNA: TGTGCCAGCAGTCCCGACAGCCTCCGGGCTGGTGAGCAGTTCTTC.

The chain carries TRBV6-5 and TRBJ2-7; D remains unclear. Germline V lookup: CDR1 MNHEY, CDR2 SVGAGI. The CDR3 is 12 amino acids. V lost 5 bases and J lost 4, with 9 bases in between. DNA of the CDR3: TGTGCCAGCAGTATCAGTGGGTACGAGCAGTACTTC. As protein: CASSISGYEQYF.

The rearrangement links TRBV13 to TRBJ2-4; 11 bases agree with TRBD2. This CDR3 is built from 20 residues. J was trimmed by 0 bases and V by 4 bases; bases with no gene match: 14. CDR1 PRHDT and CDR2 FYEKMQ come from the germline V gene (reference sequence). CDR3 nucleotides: TGTGCCAGCAGCTCCTATTGGGGACTAGCGGAGCCCGGAGCCAAAAACATTCAGTACTTC. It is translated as CASSSYWGLAEPGAKNIQYF.